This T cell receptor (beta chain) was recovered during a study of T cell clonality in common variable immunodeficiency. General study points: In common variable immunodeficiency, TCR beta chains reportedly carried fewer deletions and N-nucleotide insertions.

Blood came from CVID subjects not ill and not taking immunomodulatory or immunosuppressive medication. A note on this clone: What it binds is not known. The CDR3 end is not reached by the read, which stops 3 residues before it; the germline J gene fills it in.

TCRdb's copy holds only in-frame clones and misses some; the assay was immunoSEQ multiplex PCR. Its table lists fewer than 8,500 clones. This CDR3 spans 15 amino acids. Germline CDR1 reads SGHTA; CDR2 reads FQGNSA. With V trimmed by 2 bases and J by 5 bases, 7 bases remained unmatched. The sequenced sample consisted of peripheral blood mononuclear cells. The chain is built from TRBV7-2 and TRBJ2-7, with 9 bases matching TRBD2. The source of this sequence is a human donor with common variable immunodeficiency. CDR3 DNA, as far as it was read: TGTGCCAGCAGCTTACTGGCGGGAGGGTTCGACGAG. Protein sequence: CASSLLAGGFDE. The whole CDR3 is CASSLLAGGFDEQYF. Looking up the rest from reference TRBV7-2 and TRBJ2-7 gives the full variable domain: GAGVSQSPSNKVTEKGKDVELRCDPISGHTALYWYRQSLGQGLEFLIYFQGNSAPDKSGLPSDRFSAERTGGSVSTLTIQRTQQEDSAVYLCASSLLAGGFDEQYFGPGTRLTVT.